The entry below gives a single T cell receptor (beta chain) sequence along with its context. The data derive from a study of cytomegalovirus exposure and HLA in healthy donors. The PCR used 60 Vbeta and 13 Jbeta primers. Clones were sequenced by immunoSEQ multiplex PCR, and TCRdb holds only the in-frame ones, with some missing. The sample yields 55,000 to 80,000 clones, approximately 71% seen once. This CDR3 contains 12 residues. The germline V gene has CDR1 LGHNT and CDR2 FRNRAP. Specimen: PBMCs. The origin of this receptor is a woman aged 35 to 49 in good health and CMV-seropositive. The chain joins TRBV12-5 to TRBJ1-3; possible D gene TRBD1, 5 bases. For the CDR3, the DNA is TGTGGCGCGGGACCCAGGTTAGACACCATATATTTT. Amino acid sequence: CGAGPRLDTIYF. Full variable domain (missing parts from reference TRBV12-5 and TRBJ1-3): DARVTQTPRHKVTEMGQEVTMRCQPILGHNTVFWYRQTMMQGLELLAYFRNRAPLDDSGMPKDRFSAEMPDATLATLKIQPSEPRDSAVYFCGAGPRLDTIYFGEGSWLTVV.